The 21 T cell receptor beta chains below come from one sample, sequenced in a study of beta chain features in type 1 diabetes. Sequenced material consisted of expressed TCRB transcripts (all of the isolated RNA was reverse transcribed). Repertoires were generated with immunoSEQ multiplex PCR, while TCRdb's copy carries only in-frame clones and drops some. Here the sample spans about 930,000 clones, around a sixth being singletons. The sample comprised naive CD4+ T cells from blood. The receptors were gathered from a woman younger than 35 in good health.

The chain has TRBV19 and TRBJ2-1; TRBD2 is a possible D gene (5 bases). Germline V CDR1 and CDR2: LNHDA, SQIVND (reference sequence). This CDR3 has 15 amino acids. Trimming stripped 3 bases from V and 8 bases from J, with 17 bases between. This chain's CDR3 is CASSIRASGSDEQFF. CDR3 bases: TGTGCCAGTAGTATTCGGGCCTCGGGAAGCGATGAGCAGTTCTTC.

This clone came up a few times. Different DNA sequences within this sample yield the same CDR3. CDR3 bases: TGCGCCAGCAGCTTGTCACAGGGGTCCTACAATGAGCAGTTCTTC. It yields the protein CASSLSQGSYNEQFF. V and J are TRBV5-1 and TRBJ2-1; 7 positions agree with TRBD1. The CDR3 spans 15 residues. CDR1 and CDR2 from the germline V gene are SGHRS and YFSETQ. The V gene end was trimmed by 1 base and the J gene end by 1 base; junction bases not matched to a gene: 2.

This clone was observed a few times. This sequence joins TRBV15 and TRBJ2-4; possibly TRBD2 for D (6 bases). The germline gives CDR1 LNHNV, CDR2 YYDKDF (reference sequence). This CDR3 comprises 15 residues. The ends were cut back, 4 bases at V and 0 bases at J, with 10 bases in the middle. The CDR3 loop reads CATSTEGIAKNIQYF. CDR3 coding DNA: TGTGCCACCAGCACGGAGGGGATAGCCAAAAACATTCAGTACTTC.

This clone was detected only a few times. The chain joins TRBV9 to TRBJ2-7; no clear D. V lost 0 bases and J 0 bases, leaving 7 bases between the germline ends. The CDR3 is 14 residues long. CDR1 and CDR2 from the germline V gene are SGDLS and YYNGEE. The CDR3 DNA is TGTGCCAGCAGCGTAGATCCGGGCTCCTACGAGCAGTACTTC. It codes for CASSVDPGSYEQYF.

The gene calls are TRBV28 and TRBJ2-1; TRBD2 matches at 10 bases. The germline CDR1 and CDR2 sequences are MDHEN and SYDVKM. J gave up 4 bases and V 6 bases, and 6 bases lay outside the gene matches. The CDR3 spans 15 residues. This chain's CDR3 is CASSRGTSAYNEQFF. In nucleotides, the CDR3 is TGTGCCAGCAGCAGAGGGACTAGCGCGTACAATGAGCAGTTCTTC.

This clone was observed a handful of times. The CDR3 DNA reads TGTGCCAGTAGTGGGACGAGGGGGGAGCTGTTTTTT. It specifies CASSGTRGELFF. This sequence joins TRBV19 and TRBJ2-2; D assignment may be TRBD1 or TRBD2 (5 bases each). Germline-derived CDR1 and CDR2 are LNHDA and SQIVND (reference sequence). V dropped 5 bases and J dropped 8 bases, with 9 bases sitting between them. The length of the CDR3 is 12 residues.

For the CDR3, the DNA is TGTGCCAGCAGCACCTTCCGGACAGGGACGGGGGAGCAGTACTTC. As protein: CASSTFRTGTGEQYF. The V call is TRBV11-2, the J call TRBJ2-7; the match to TRBD1 covers 8 bases. The CDR3 extends over 15 amino acids. V was clipped by 5 bases and J by 7 bases; unmatched bases: 13. Germline V gene sequence: CDR1 SGHAT, CDR2 FQNNGV.

The chain is built from TRBV2 and TRBJ2-1; 10 nucleotides match TRBD2. V lost 5 bases and J lost 4; bases outside the gene matches: 5. Germline V gene sequence: CDR1 SNHLY, CDR2 FYNNEI. This CDR3 contains 15 residues. The CDR3 nucleotides are TGTGCCAGCAGTTTAGCTAGCGGGGGATACAATGAGCAGTTCTTC. Its protein is CASSLASGGYNEQFF.

This clone occurred a few times. The chain has TRBV7-4 and TRBJ2-1; TRBD1 matches at 10 bases. CDR1 is SGHVT, CDR2 SQSDAQ, per germline. This CDR3 spans 16 amino acids. J gave up 9 bases and V 1 base, and 9 bases lay outside the gene matches. DNA for the CDR3: TGTGCCAGCAGCTTAGAGGGGACAGGGGAAATGCGTGAGCAGTTCTTC. It is translated as CASSLEGTGEMREQFF.

The CDR3 coding sequence is TGTGCCACCCTGGGACTAGCGGGAGATCATGAGCAGTTCTTC. This gives the protein CATLGLAGDHEQFF. The rearrangement joins TRBV2 to TRBJ2-1; TRBD2 aligns across 14 bases. This CDR3 has 14 residues. The germline gives CDR1 SNHLY, CDR2 FYNNEI. Trimming took 10 bases from V and 8 from J; bases not matched to a gene: 7.

The V and J genes are TRBV7-3 and TRBJ2-3, with 7 bases lining up with TRBD2. The CDR3 has 15 residues. The V and J ends lost 5 bases and 2 bases, in that order; junction bases with no gene match: 7. CDR1 SGHTA and CDR2 FQGTGA come from the germline V gene. CDR3 nucleotide sequence: TGTGCCAGCAGCCGCCGACTAGCCGACACAGATACGCAGTATTTT. It yields the protein CASSRRLADTDTQYF.

This clone has just a few counts. The J gene is TRBJ2-5, the V gene TRBV6-6, with 10 bases aligning to TRBD1. CDR3 length: 14 amino acids. Unmatched junction bases numbered 4, after V lost 8 bases and J lost 1 base. Germline CDR1 MNHNY, CDR2 SVGAGI (reference sequence). The CDR3 bases are TGTGCCAGCGCAGACAGGGGGCGCCAAGAGACCCAGTACTTC. Translation: CASADRGRQETQYF.

This clone has only a few counts. The J gene is TRBJ2-3, the V gene TRBV27; TRBD2 is a possible D gene (6 bases). The germline V and J ends were trimmed by 3 bases and 8 bases, with 9 bases remaining between them. CDR3 size: 12 residues. CDR1 is MNHEY and CDR2 is SMNVEV in the germline V gene (reference sequence). The CDR3: CASSFGRGTQYF. The CDR3 coding sequence is TGTGCCAGCAGTTTTGGGCGGGGTACGCAGTATTTT.

This clone was found a few times. CDR3 DNA sequence: TGCGCCAGCAGCTCCGGCCGGGGCGGTGAAAAACTGTTTTTT. Protein product: CASSSGRGGEKLFF. The chain links TRBV4-3 to TRBJ1-4; D might be TRBD1 (5 bases). The CDR3 runs to 14 residues. The ends were cut back, 5 bases at V and 7 bases at J, with 14 bases in the middle. Germline assignment: CDR1 LGHNA and CDR2 YSLEER.

This clone was recorded a few times. The chain uses TRBV28 and TRBJ2-4; a weak D match, TRBD1 (6 bases). Germline V gives CDR1 MDHEN, CDR2 SYDVKM. The V gene lost 7 bases and the J gene lost 5 bases, with 18 bases spanning the gap. This CDR3 has 15 residues. The CDR3 spells CASTPWTAAENIQYF. The CDR3 DNA reads TGTGCCAGCACTCCTTGGACAGCCGCCGAAAACATTCAGTACTTC.

The chain uses TRBV9 and TRBJ2-7; TRBD2 aligns across 11 bases. The J segment lost 3 bases and the V segment lost 4 bases, leaving 9 bases of the junction unmatched. The CDR3 runs 16 residues. Germline loops: CDR1 SGDLS, CDR2 YYNGEE. The CDR3 nucleotides are TGTGCCAGCAGCTACTTAACTAGCGGGAGCATCTACGAGCAGTACTTC. This translates into CASSYLTSGSIYEQYF.

In this sample, this clone turned up a few times. The chain joins TRBV9 to TRBJ1-1; D call uncertain. The V and J ends lost 4 bases and 2 bases respectively, with 15 bases between them. Germline CDR1 reads SGDLS; CDR2 reads YYNGEE. The CDR3 length is 15 residues. CDR3 sequence (DNA): TGTGCCAGCAGCCCCCGGGCCCTGCCTAACACTGAAGCTTTCTTT. It specifies CASSPRALPNTEAFF.

The rearrangement joins TRBV7-3 to TRBJ2-1; 12 bases line up with TRBD2. CDR1 is SGHTA and CDR2 is FQGTGA in the germline V gene. The CDR3 spans 16 residues. The V segment lost 1 base and the J segment 10 bases; nucleotides outside the gene matches: 8. The CDR3: CASSLNVASGRAEQFF. The DNA for the CDR3 is TGTGCCAGCAGCTTAAACGTCGCTAGCGGGAGGGCCGAGCAGTTCTTC.

V is TRBV18 and J is TRBJ1-4; unclear D gene. There are 15 residues in the CDR3. Germline CDR1 reads KGHSH; CDR2 reads LQKENI. Trimming took off 4 bases at V and 3 bases at J, with 12 bases between the two ends. The CDR3 loop reads CASSRRTQSNEKLFF. The CDR3 bases are TGTGCCAGCTCACGAAGGACGCAATCTAATGAAAAACTGTTTTTT.

This clone was counted only a few times. The CDR3 nucleotides read TGTGCCAGCAGCCCGACAGGGTCGGGGAACATTCAGTACTTC. Amino acid sequence: CASSPTGSGNIQYF. This chain uses TRBV5-6 with TRBJ2-4, with 7 bases lining up with TRBD1. V trimming: 4 bases; J trimming: 7 bases; junction bases outside the gene matches: 8. The CDR3 sequence is 14 residues long. The germline CDR1 and CDR2 sequences are SGHDT and YYEEEE.

This clone was picked up a small number of times. This chain joins TRBV5-1 and TRBJ1-1, with 8 bases fitting TRBD1. Germline CDR1 SGHRS, CDR2 YFSETQ. V was pared by 5 bases and J by 3 bases, with 12 bases of the junction left unmatched. CDR3 size: 16 residues. The CDR3 sequence: CASRYRQGNGYTEAFF. The CDR3 DNA sequence: TGCGCCAGCAGATATAGACAGGGGAATGGTTACACTGAAGCTTTCTTT.